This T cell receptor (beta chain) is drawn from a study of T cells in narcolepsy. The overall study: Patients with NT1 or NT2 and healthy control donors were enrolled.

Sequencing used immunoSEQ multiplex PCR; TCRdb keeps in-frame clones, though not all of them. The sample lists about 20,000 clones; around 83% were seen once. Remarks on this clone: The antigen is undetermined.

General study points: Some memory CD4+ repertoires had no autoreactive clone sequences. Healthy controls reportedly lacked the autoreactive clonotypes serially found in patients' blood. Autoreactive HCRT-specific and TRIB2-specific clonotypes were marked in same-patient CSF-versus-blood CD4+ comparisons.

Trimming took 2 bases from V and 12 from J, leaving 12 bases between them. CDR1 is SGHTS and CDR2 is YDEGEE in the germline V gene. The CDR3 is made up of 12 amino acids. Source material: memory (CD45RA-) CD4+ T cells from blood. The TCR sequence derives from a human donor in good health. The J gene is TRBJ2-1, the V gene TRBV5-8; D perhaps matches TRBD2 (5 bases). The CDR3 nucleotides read TGTGCCAGCAGCTTTGCGGGTGGCGGGCAGTTCTTC. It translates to CASSFAGGGQFF.